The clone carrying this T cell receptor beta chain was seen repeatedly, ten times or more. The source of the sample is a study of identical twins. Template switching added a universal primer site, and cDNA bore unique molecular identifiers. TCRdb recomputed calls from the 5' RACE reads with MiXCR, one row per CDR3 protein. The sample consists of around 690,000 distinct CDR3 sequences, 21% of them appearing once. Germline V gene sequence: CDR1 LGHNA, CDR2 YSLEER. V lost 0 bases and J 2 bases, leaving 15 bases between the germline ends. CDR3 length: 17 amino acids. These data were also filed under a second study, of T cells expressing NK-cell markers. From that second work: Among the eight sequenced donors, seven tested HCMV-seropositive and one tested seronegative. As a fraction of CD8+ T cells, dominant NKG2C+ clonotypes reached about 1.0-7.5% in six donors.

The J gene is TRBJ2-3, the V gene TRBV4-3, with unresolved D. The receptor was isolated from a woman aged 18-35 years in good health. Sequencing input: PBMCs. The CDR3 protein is CASSQDAQNTITDTQYF. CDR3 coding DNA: TGCGCCAGCAGCCAAGACGCCCAGAACACAATCACAGATACGCAGTATTTT.